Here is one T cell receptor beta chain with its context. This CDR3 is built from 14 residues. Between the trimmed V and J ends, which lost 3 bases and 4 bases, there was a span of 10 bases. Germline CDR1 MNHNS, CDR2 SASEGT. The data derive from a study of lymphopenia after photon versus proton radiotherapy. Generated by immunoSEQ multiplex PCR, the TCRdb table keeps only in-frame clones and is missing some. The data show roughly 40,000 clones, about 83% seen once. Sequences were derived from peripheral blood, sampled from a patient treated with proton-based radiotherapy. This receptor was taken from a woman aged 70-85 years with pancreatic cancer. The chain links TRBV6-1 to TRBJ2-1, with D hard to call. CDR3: CASSDNGGYNEQFF. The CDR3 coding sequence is TGTGCCAGCAGTGATAATGGCGGATACAATGAGCAGTTCTTC.